Following are 17 T cell receptor beta chains from one sample sequenced in a study of CXCR3-negative and CXCR3-positive naive CD8 T cells. Preparation of TRB cDNA libraries relied on 5' RACE carrying UMI labels. TCRdb reanalyzed the 5' RACE reads and collapses them to one entry per CDR3 protein, without DNA. With approximately 52,000 distinct CDR3 sequences in the sample, the ten largest clones hold 15%. Sample: memory CD8+ T cells from blood. Receptors were obtained from a human donor in good health. Some clones in this sample may be carry-over from other donors' samples.

The J gene is TRBJ2-2, the V gene TRBV29-1; TCRdb picks TRBD2, but there is no DNA to check that call. Per the germline V gene, CDR1 is SQVTM and CDR2 is ANQGSEA. This CDR3 has 12 residues. CDR3 sequence reads: CSVGLANGELFF.

The rearrangement links TRBV6-5 to TRBJ1-2; TCRdb's assignment of TRBD1 cannot be checked, as there is no DNA. Per germline, CDR1 MNHEY and CDR2 SVGAGI. CDR3 size: 16 residues. The CDR3 is CASSYSGTGTFYGYTF.

The genes are TRBV27 and TRBJ1-2; TCRdb's D gene call, TRBD1, goes unchecked for lack of DNA. Per germline, CDR1 MNHEY and CDR2 SMNVEV (reference sequence). This CDR3 contains 17 residues. CDR3 loop: CASSVLYRGSANYGYTF.

The CDR3 reads CASSYIAGSGTGELFF. The rearrangement uses TRBV6-5 and TRBJ2-2; TCRdb indicates TRBD1, and absent DNA this call remains unverified. The V gene's germline CDR1 is MNHEY and CDR2 SVGAGI. The CDR3 length is 16 residues.

The CDR3: CSASRLADRTDTQYF. The chain links TRBV20-1 to TRBJ2-3; TCRdb's D call of TRBD2 is untestable without DNA. CDR3 size: 15 residues. Germline V lookup: CDR1 DFQATT, CDR2 SNEGSKA (reference sequence).

The rearrangement links TRBV29-1 to TRBJ2-5; TCRdb designates TRBD1, a call that cannot be tested without DNA. The length of the CDR3 is 13 residues. CDR1 and CDR2 (germline): SQVTM, ANQGSEA. CDR3 in amino acids: CSVRDWSGETQYF.

The chain employs TRBV20-1 and TRBJ2-7; absent DNA, TCRdb's TRBD2 call cannot be checked. The CDR3 is 14 amino acids. Germline V gene data show CDR1 as DFQATT and CDR2 as SNEGSKA (reference sequence). CDR3 loop: CSASLRDYSYEQYF.

The chain couples TRBV29-1 to TRBJ2-7. CDR1 is SQVTM and CDR2 is ANQGSEA in the germline V gene. The CDR3 totals 12 residues. CDR3 protein: CSVKPDSREQYF.

CDR3 in amino acids: CASSLAGATDPKAKNIQYF. The V call is TRBV5-1, the J call TRBJ2-4; TCRdb's D call of TRBD1 is untestable without DNA. Germline V gives CDR1 SGHRS, CDR2 YFSETQ. The CDR3 loop spans 19 amino acids.

The CDR3 spells CASSPWDRYEQYF. The chain combines TRBV19 with TRBJ2-7; TCRdb returns TRBD1, unconfirmable since there is no DNA. CDR1 LNHDA and CDR2 SQIVND come from the germline V gene (reference sequence). CDR3 length: 13 amino acids. Based on the CDR3 plus reference TRBV19 and TRBJ2-7, the full variable domain is DGGITQSPKYLFRKEGQNVTLSCEQNLNHDAMYWYRQDPGQGLRLIYYSQIVNDFQKGDIAEGYSVSREKKESFPLTVTSAQKNPTAFYLCASSPWDRYEQYFGPGTRLTVT.

The genes are TRBV20-1 and TRBJ2-7; TCRdb reports TRBD2, a call that lacks DNA to check it against. CDR1 is DFQATT and CDR2 is SNEGSKA in the germline V gene (reference sequence). This CDR3 is built from 15 residues. The CDR3 protein is CSARDIGTSGYEQYF.

The V gene is TRBV11-3, the J gene TRBJ2-5. This CDR3 is 15 amino acids long. CDR1 and CDR2 from the germline V gene are SGHNT and YENEEA. The CDR3 loop is CASSLDSGNQETQYF. Filled out from reference TRBV11-3 and TRBJ2-5, the complete variable domain reads EAGVVQSPRYKIIEKKQPVAFWCNPISGHNTLYWYLQNLGQGPELLIRYENEEAVDDSQLPKDRFSAERLKGVDSTLKIQPAELGDSAVYLCASSLDSGNQETQYFGPGTRLLVL.

The genes are TRBV29-1 and TRBJ2-5; TCRdb's D call of TRBD2 is untestable without DNA. Germline V gene sequence: CDR1 SQVTM, CDR2 ANQGSEA. The CDR3 covers 14 residues. The CDR3 is CSLRGLAGFETQYF.

J is TRBJ2-7 and V is TRBV29-1; lacking DNA, the TRBD1 call made by TCRdb goes unchecked. This CDR3 has 13 amino acids. Germline V gene data show CDR1 as SQVTM and CDR2 as ANQGSEA. CDR3 amino acids: CSARRGLSYEQYF.

This chain uses TRBV20-1 with TRBJ2-7; TCRdb designates TRBD1, a call that cannot be tested without DNA. The CDR3 sequence is 14 residues long. Germline CDR1 DFQATT, CDR2 SNEGSKA (reference sequence). The CDR3 sequence is CSARDPQGRYEQYF.

V is TRBV29-1 and J is TRBJ2-2; the TCRdb call, TRBD1, lacks DNA for checking. This CDR3 has 17 amino acids. Germline V lookup: CDR1 SQVTM, CDR2 ANQGSEA. The CDR3 loop reads CSTPGTGDLGNTGELFF.

This chain uses TRBV29-1 with TRBJ2-7. CDR3 length: 14 amino acids. From germline, CDR1 is SQVTM and CDR2 ANQGSEA. CDR3 protein: CSVELGKSSYEQYF.